This T cell receptor (beta chain) was recorded in a study of tissue T cells after allogeneic stem cell transplantation. Study observations and caveats: Sampling depth was limited, and the cohort was small and clinically varied.

Turning to this clone: As yet, its antigen is unknown.

GI sites, liver, skin and spleen were taken after median 9.75 post-mortem hours. The CDR3 runs to 13 residues. The V end was cut by 3 bases, the J end by 10 bases, with 13 bases between. This table comes from immunoSEQ multiplex PCR, and its TCRdb copy is limited to in-frame clones, with some not included. Of about 6,800 clones listed, approximately 56% are singletons. The chain combines TRBV23-1 with TRBJ1-5; D is possibly TRBD1 (5 bases). TRBV23-1 is reported as an ORF; its role is uncertain. The specimen comprised duodenum tissue, sampled at autopsy. The clonotype was recovered from a female donor older than 55 with lung cancer. CDR3 region: CASSQGDLGPQHF. The CDR3 DNA reads TGCGCCAGCAGTCAGGGGGACCTTGGTCCCCAGCATTTT.